These 21 T cell receptor beta chains originate from one sample sequenced in a study of technical replicates of blood from a handful of donors. The assay was immunoSEQ multiplex PCR, and TCRdb's table has in-frame clones only and misses some. Of some 70,000 clones listed, roughly 92% are singletons. Sequencing was carried out using T cells isolated from PBMCs. These receptor sequences come from a human donor in good health.

The chain links TRBV5-6 to TRBJ2-7, with no clear D. Germline V gives CDR1 SGHDT, CDR2 YYEEEE. Trimming stripped 0 bases from V and 2 bases from J, with 12 bases between. This CDR3 has 15 residues. The CDR3 spells CASSLDWAETYEQYF. The CDR3 DNA reads as TGTGCCAGCAGCTTGGATTGGGCAGAAACCTACGAGCAGTACTTC.

The chain has TRBV7-8 and TRBJ1-2; maybe TRBD1 (6 bases). Trimming cost V 3 bases and J 4 bases, with 9 bases left between them. From germline, CDR1 is SGHVS and CDR2 FQNEAQ. The CDR3 has 13 amino acids. The CDR3 DNA is TGTGCCAGCAGCTTTGAGGGGGTCTATGGCTACACCTTC. Its protein is CASSFEGVYGYTF.

The rearrangement uses TRBV4-1 and TRBJ2-3; 8 positions agree with TRBD1. Germline V gene lookup returns CDR1 MGHRA and CDR2 YSYEKL. V dropped 4 bases and J dropped 6; count of bases not matched to a gene: 6. The length of the CDR3 is 14 residues. CDR3: CASSPDRGYDTQYF. CDR3 bases: TGCGCCAGCAGCCCCGACAGGGGTTACGATACGCAGTATTTT.

The chain employs TRBV5-4 and TRBJ1-3; tentatively, D is TRBD1 (6 bases). Trimming removed 10 bases at V and 0 bases at J, with 23 bases between. Germline V gene lookup returns CDR1 SGHNT and CDR2 YYREEE (reference sequence). The CDR3 contains 17 residues. The CDR3 DNA is TGTGCCGGAGCCGTAGCACAGGGCCCCAACTCTGGAAACACCATATATTTT. Its protein product is CAGAVAQGPNSGNTIYF.

CDR3 protein: CASSLLPLEFYNEQFF. The CDR3 region has the DNA TGTGCCAGCAGCTTATTACCCCTGGAGTTCTACAATGAGCAGTTCTTC. The V call is TRBV7-2, the J call TRBJ2-1, with unresolved D. CDR3 length: 16 amino acids. V lost 2 bases and J 3 bases, leaving 14 bases between the germline ends. Germline V gives CDR1 SGHTA, CDR2 FQGNSA.

The rearrangement uses TRBV5-1 and TRBJ2-5; D ambiguous. V was trimmed by 2 bases and J by 2 bases, leaving 13 bases between them. Germline assignment: CDR1 SGHRS and CDR2 YFSETQ. The CDR3 loop spans 15 amino acids. The CDR3 sequence is CASSFVSGRQETQYF. The CDR3, as DNA: TGCGCCAGCAGCTTTGTCTCGGGTCGTCAAGAGACCCAGTACTTC.

This rearrangement joins TRBV28 to TRBJ1-4; D uncertain. The CDR3 totals 14 residues. Deletions cut 4 bases from V and 8 bases from J, with 14 bases between. Germline values: CDR1 MDHEN, CDR2 SYDVKM. The CDR3 region is CASSSLNSQEKLFF. DNA for the CDR3: TGTGCCAGCAGTTCGCTAAACAGCCAGGAAAAACTGTTTTTT.

The gene calls are TRBV27 and TRBJ2-5, with D perhaps TRBD2 (5 bases). The V end was cut by 7 bases, the J end by 5 bases, with 20 bases between. Germline V lookup: CDR1 MNHEY, CDR2 SMNVEV (reference sequence). The CDR3 has 15 residues. CDR3 nucleotide sequence: TGTGCCAGCACCCGCATCGGGGAAGTTCCGGAGACCCAGTACTTC. Protein sequence: CASTRIGEVPETQYF.

The V call is TRBV5-4, the J call TRBJ2-1, with 10 bases identical to TRBD2. Per the germline V gene, CDR1 is SGHNT and CDR2 is YYREEE (reference sequence). Germline trimming cut 4 bases from V and 2 bases from J; bases unmatched to any gene: 3. The CDR3 is 15 amino acids. The CDR3 here is CASSPSGSPYNEQFF. The CDR3 DNA follows: TGTGCCAGCAGCCCTAGCGGGAGCCCCTACAATGAGCAGTTCTTC.

The V and J genes are TRBV7-3 and TRBJ1-2, with D perhaps TRBD1 (5 bases). In germline, CDR1 is SGHTA, CDR2 FQGTGA. The CDR3 is made up of 14 amino acids. V was trimmed by 5 bases and J by 6 bases, leaving 16 bases between them. CDR3 sequence reads: CASSPGRREDGYTF. CDR3 nucleotides: TGTGCCAGCAGCCCAGGGCGCAGGGAGGATGGCTACACCTTC.

The chain combines TRBV7-6 with TRBJ2-7; TRBD2 is a possible D gene (6 bases). This CDR3 region has 15 residues. The germline V and J ends were trimmed by 3 bases and 3 bases, with 15 bases remaining between them. The germline V gene encodes CDR1 SGHVS and CDR2 FNYEAQ. CDR3 region: CASSLDGRSSYEQYF. CDR3 DNA sequence: TGTGCCAGCAGCTTGGACGGGAGATCTAGCTACGAGCAGTACTTC.

This rearrangement joins TRBV6-1 to TRBJ2-3; 7 nucleotides agree with TRBD2. Trimming cost V 1 base and J 2 bases; bases outside gene matches: 6. Germline V gives CDR1 MNHNS, CDR2 SASEGT. The CDR3 loop spans 16 amino acids. The CDR3 DNA is TGTGCCAGCAGTGAAGAGAGAGCGGGATTCACAGATACGCAGTATTTT. Its translation: CASSEERAGFTDTQYF.

V and J are TRBV30 and TRBJ2-2; D might be TRBD2 (5 bases). Germline CDR1 reads GTSNPN; CDR2 reads SVGIG (reference sequence). The CDR3 sequence is 13 residues long. V shed 3 bases and J shed 4 bases, with 9 bases lying between them. The CDR3 DNA reads as TGTGCCTGGAGGGCGGGTTTCACCGGGGAGCTGTTTTTT. Its translation is CAWRAGFTGELFF. The full variable domain, its missing parts supplied by reference TRBV30 and TRBJ2-2, is SQTIHQWPATLVQPVGSPLSLECTVEGTSNPNLYWYRQAAGRGLQLLFYSVGIGQISSEVPQNLSASRPQDRQFILSSKKLLLSDSGFYLCAWRAGFTGELFFGEGSRLTVL.

The chain carries TRBV5-1 and TRBJ2-7, with D possibly being TRBD2 (6 bases). Trimming took off 0 bases at V and 2 bases at J, with 12 bases between the two ends. The V gene's germline CDR1 is SGHRS and CDR2 YFSETQ. The CDR3 is 15 amino acids. The DNA for the CDR3 is TGCGCCAGCAGCTTGGAGGGAGGATCTCCCTACGAGCAGTACTTC. Translating it yields CASSLEGGSPYEQYF.

This clone occurred once. The V call is TRBV10-3, the J call TRBJ2-7, with TRBD1 as a possible D gene (6 bases). The V gene lost 6 bases and the J gene lost 2 bases, with 8 bases spanning the gap. The CDR3 has 12 amino acids. Germline lookup yields CDR1 ENHRY and CDR2 SYGVKD. CDR3 bases: TGTGCCATCAGGCAGGGGCCCTACGAGCAGTACTTC. It codes for CAIRQGPYEQYF.

This chain joins TRBV2 and TRBJ1-5; no clear D gene. Germline lookup yields CDR1 SNHLY and CDR2 FYNNEI. CDR3 length: 13 amino acids. With 2 bases removed from V and 3 bases from J, the gap between germline ends came to 5 bases. The CDR3 DNA sequence: TGTGCCAGCAGTGAACGAGTCAATCAGCCCCAGCATTTT. Translating gives CASSERVNQPQHF.

This chain joins TRBV12-5 and TRBJ2-1, with a weak D call TRBD1 (5 bases). Germline V gene lookup returns CDR1 LGHNT and CDR2 FRNRAP. CDR3 length: 16 amino acids. The V end was cut by 5 bases, the J end by 9 bases, with 23 bases between. The DNA for the CDR3 is TGTGCTAGTGGTCCCTCGATAGGGGCGCTTATTAGTGAGCAGTTCTTC. It codes for CASGPSIGALISEQFF.

The V call is TRBV28, the J call TRBJ1-1; a possible D gene is TRBD1 (5 bases). This CDR3 has 13 amino acids. Germline V gene data show CDR1 as MDHEN and CDR2 as SYDVKM. The V gene lost 6 bases and the J gene lost 6 bases, with 14 bases spanning the gap. CDR3 DNA sequence: TGTGCCAGCAGCCCGGGACTAGTCTCTGAAGCTTTCTTT. Its protein is CASSPGLVSEAFF. The variable domain in full, with the rest retrieved from reference TRBV28 and TRBJ1-1, is DVKVTQSSRYLVKRTGEKVFLECVQDMDHENMFWYRQDPGLGLRLIYFSYDVKMKEKGDIPEGYSVSREKKERFSLILESASTNQTSMYLCASSPGLVSEAFFGQGTRLTVV.

V and J are TRBV9 and TRBJ2-1; TRBD1 agrees at 7 bases. CDR3 size: 13 residues. V shed 3 bases, J shed 5 bases, and the junction held 2 bases outside the gene matches. Germline V CDR1 and CDR2: SGDLS, YYNGEE. CDR3 region: CASSGGQDNEQFF. In DNA form, the CDR3 reads TGTGCCAGCAGCGGCGGACAGGACAATGAGCAGTTCTTC.

This chain joins TRBV5-1 and TRBJ2-3; TRBD2 aligns across 7 bases. The CDR3 length is 14 residues. Trimming cost V 5 bases and J 6 bases; bases outside gene matches: 9. Germline V gene sequence: CDR1 SGHRS, CDR2 YFSETQ. In DNA, the CDR3 is TGCGCCAGCAGTTTTCGGGAGGTGGGGGATACGCAGTATTTT. This encodes CASSFREVGDTQYF.

The chain links TRBV23-1 to TRBJ1-1, with D unclear. TRBV23-1 is an open reading frame, and its role is uncertain. CDR3 size: 15 residues. The V gene lost 6 bases and the J gene lost 8 bases, with 22 bases spanning the gap. This chain's CDR3 is CASRRLQTGYREAFF. The CDR3 DNA reads as TGCGCCAGCAGACGCCTTCAAACCGGGTACCGGGAAGCTTTCTTT.